The 2 T cell receptor beta chains in this list originate from one sample, sequenced in a study of cytomegalovirus exposure and HLA in healthy donors. Primers included in the PCR were 60 Vbeta and 13 Jbeta primers. Produced via immunoSEQ multiplex PCR; TCRdb's table is partial and in-frame only. This table holds 85,000 to 100,000 clones, 60% to 80% found once. The source material was PBMCs. These receptors all come from a man in his fifties or sixties in good health and CMV-seronegative.

This clone was counted a few times. V usage is TRBV6-5 and J usage is TRBJ1-4; 7 positions agree with TRBD1. The CDR3 is 14 residues long. CDR1 and CDR2 (germline): MNHEY, SVGAGI. The V gene end was trimmed by 2 bases and the J gene end by 11 bases; junction bases not matched to a gene: 8. The CDR3 DNA reads TGTGCCAGCAGTTACAGACGGCAGGGGGTCAAACTGTTTTTT. Amino acid sequence: CASSYRRQGVKLFF.

This chain joins TRBV27 and TRBJ2-1, with D hard to call. The V and J ends lost 2 bases and 6 bases respectively, with 8 bases between them. Per the germline V gene, CDR1 is MNHEY and CDR2 is SMNVEV (reference sequence). This CDR3 spans 13 amino acids. CDR3 residues: CASSLEAFNEQFF. The CDR3 DNA sequence: TGTGCCAGCAGTTTAGAAGCTTTCAATGAGCAGTTCTTC.